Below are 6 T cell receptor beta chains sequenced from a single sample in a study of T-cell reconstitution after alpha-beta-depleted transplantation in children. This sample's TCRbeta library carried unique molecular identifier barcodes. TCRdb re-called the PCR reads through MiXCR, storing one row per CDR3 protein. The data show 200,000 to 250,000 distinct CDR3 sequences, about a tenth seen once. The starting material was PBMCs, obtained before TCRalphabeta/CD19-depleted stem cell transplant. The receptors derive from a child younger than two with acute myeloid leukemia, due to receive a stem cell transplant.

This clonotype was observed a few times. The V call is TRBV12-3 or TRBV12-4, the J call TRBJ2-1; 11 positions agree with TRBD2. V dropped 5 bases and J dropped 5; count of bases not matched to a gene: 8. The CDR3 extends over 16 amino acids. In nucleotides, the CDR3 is TGTGCCAGCAGTAGAAAGGGACTAGCGGCTCACAATGAGCAGTTCTTC. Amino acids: CASSRKGLAAHNEQFF.

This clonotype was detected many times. This chain's CDR3 is CASFRGDTGELFF. DNA for the CDR3: TGCGCCAGCTTTCGGGGAGACACCGGGGAGCTGTTTTTT. The chain couples TRBV10-2 to TRBJ2-2; tentatively, D is TRBD2 (5 bases). The germline V gene has CDR1 WSHSY and CDR2 SAAADI. The length of the CDR3 is 13 residues. The V end was cut by 8 bases, the J end by 3 bases, with 10 bases between.

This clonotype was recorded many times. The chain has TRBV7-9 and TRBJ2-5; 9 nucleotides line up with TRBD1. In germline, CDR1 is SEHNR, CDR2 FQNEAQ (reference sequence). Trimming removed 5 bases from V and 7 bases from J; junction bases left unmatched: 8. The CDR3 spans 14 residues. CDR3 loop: CASSPTGGAGTQYF. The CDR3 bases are TGTGCCAGCAGCCCTACAGGGGGCGCGGGGACCCAGTACTTC.

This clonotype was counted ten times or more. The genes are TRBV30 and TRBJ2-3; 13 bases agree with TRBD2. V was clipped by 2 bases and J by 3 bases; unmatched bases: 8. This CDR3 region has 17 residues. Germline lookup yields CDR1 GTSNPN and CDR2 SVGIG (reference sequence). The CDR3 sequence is CAWSHRTSGSRTDTQYF. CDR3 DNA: TGTGCCTGGAGTCACAGGACTAGCGGGAGTAGGACAGATACGCAGTATTTT. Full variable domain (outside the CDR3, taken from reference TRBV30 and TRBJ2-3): SQTIHQWPATLVQPVGSPLSLECTVEGTSNPNLYWYRQAAGRGLQLLFYSVGIGQISSEVPQNLSASRPQDRQFILSSKKLLLSDSGFYLCAWSHRTSGSRTDTQYFGPGTRLTVL.

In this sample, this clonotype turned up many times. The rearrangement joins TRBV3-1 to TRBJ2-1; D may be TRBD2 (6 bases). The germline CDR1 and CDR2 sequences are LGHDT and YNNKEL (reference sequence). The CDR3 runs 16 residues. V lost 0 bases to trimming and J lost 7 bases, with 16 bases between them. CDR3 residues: CASSQDWSGAANEQFF. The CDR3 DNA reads TGTGCCAGCAGCCAAGATTGGTCGGGAGCTGCGAATGAGCAGTTCTTC.

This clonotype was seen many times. The CDR3 nucleotides read TGTGCCACCAGCAGAGTTTTGACAGGGGGCGGTGGCTACACCTTC. It yields the protein CATSRVLTGGGGYTF. This chain uses TRBV15 with TRBJ1-2, with 10 bases lining up with TRBD1. Per the germline V gene, CDR1 is LNHNV and CDR2 is YYDKDF (reference sequence). Trimming took 1 base from V and 7 from J; bases not matched to a gene: 6. The CDR3 consists of 15 residues.